The 3 T cell receptor beta chains reported below all come from one sample, sequenced in a study of blood T cell repertoires in COVID-19. TCRdb's table, derived via immunoSEQ multiplex PCR, lists solely in-frame clones and lacks some. This table has 310,000 or so clones, roughly 88% appearing once. The specimen was peripheral blood. The receptor source for this set is a woman aged 45-59 years with acute or convalescent COVID-19.

CDR3: CASSQDQRQGAKLTEAFF. DNA for the CDR3: TGTGCCAGCAGCCAAGATCAGAGACAGGGGGCGAAGTTGACTGAAGCTTTCTTT. V and J are TRBV4-2 and TRBJ1-1; 10 bases are a match to TRBD1. V was clipped by 0 bases and J by 5 bases; unmatched bases: 12. CDR1 LGHNA and CDR2 YNFKEQ come from the germline V gene. This CDR3 is built from 18 residues.

The chain employs TRBV5-1 and TRBJ2-1, with a weak D call TRBD1 (6 bases). The CDR3 extends over 14 amino acids. The V gene lost 2 bases and the J gene lost 6 bases, with 12 bases spanning the gap. CDR1 and CDR2 (germline): SGHRS, YFSETQ. In DNA, the CDR3 is TGCGCCAGCAGCTTCGGGACAATAATCAATGAGCAGTTCTTC. Protein: CASSFGTIINEQFF.

This chain connects TRBV6-2 or TRBV6-3 to TRBJ1-2; 8 bases fit TRBD1. Germline V gene sequence: CDR1 MNHEY, CDR2 SVGEGT. V gave up 6 bases and J gave up 4 bases; unmatched junction bases: 7. There are 14 residues in the CDR3. As DNA, the CDR3 is TGTGCCAGCAGACCTACAGGGGGTGGCTATGGCTACACCTTC. This encodes CASRPTGGGYGYTF.